The 22 T cell receptor beta chains listed next were all sequenced from one sample in a study of response to subunit inactivated influenza vaccine. In TCRdb, the RT-PCR reads were re-called with MiXCR into one record per CDR3 protein. The sample consists of some 600,000 distinct CDR3 sequences, approximately 15% of them appearing once. Sequenced material: PBMCs from blood, taken approximately 15 days before vaccination. Receptors were obtained from a man in his fifties or sixties who received an inactivated influenza vaccine.

The rearrangement links TRBV28 to TRBJ1-3, with 7 nucleotides matching TRBD1. The CDR3 runs to 15 residues. Germline V gives CDR1 MDHEN, CDR2 SYDVKM. V gave up 8 bases and J gave up 2 bases; unmatched junction bases: 9. CDR3 residues: CASSRTGDPGNTIYF. The CDR3 bases are TGTGCCAGCTCCCGAACAGGGGACCCTGGAAACACCATATATTTT.

About this clonotype: Germline is not matched at one junction end, which may reflect a read error. The chain uses TRBV28 and TRBJ2-4, with a tentative D call TRBD2 (7 bases). This CDR3 contains 15 residues. Germline V gives CDR1 MDHEN, CDR2 SYDVKM. CDR3 sequence: CASSLWAGAKNFQYF. CDR3 in DNA: TGTGCCAGCAGTTTATGGGCGGGGGCCAAAAACTTTCAGTACTTC.

This clonotype has only a few counts. The V and J genes are TRBV15 and TRBJ2-3; D gene ambiguous. The CDR3 loop spans 16 amino acids. Germline lookup yields CDR1 LNHNV and CDR2 YYDKDF (reference sequence). Trimming removed 0 bases at V and 0 bases at J, with 10 bases between. CDR3 nucleotide sequence: TGTGCCACCAGCAGAGAGAATCTAGGTAGCACAGATACGCAGTATTTT. Translating it yields CATSRENLGSTDTQYF.

This clonotype was detected ten times or more. This chain uses TRBV20-1 with TRBJ2-7; the D gene could be TRBD1 or TRBD2 (5 bases each). Germline values: CDR1 DFQATT, CDR2 SNEGSKA (reference sequence). The CDR3 totals 13 residues. Trimming removed 4 bases at V and 1 base at J, with 11 bases between. CDR3 loop: CSAKRWGSYEQYF. DNA for the CDR3: TGCAGTGCTAAAAGATGGGGGTCCTACGAGCAGTACTTC.

Only a few counts were recorded for this clonotype. The V and J genes are TRBV6-1 and TRBJ2-3, with 9 bases lining up with TRBD1. V gave up 6 bases and J gave up 5 bases; unmatched junction bases: 6. This CDR3 comprises 14 residues. CDR1 and CDR2 (germline): MNHNS, SASEGT. The CDR3 region has the DNA TGTGCCAGCAGAGAGACAGGGGGGGGAGATACGCAGTATTTT. Translating it yields CASRETGGGDTQYF.

This clonotype was seen a few times. This rearrangement joins TRBV20-1 to TRBJ2-7; no definite D call. CDR3 length: 12 amino acids. The germline gives CDR1 DFQATT, CDR2 SNEGSKA (reference sequence). V lost 6 bases, J lost 2 bases, and 11 bases lay in between. The CDR3 loop is CSAKQSTYEQYF. CDR3 sequence (DNA): TGCAGTGCAAAGCAGTCCACCTACGAGCAGTACTTC.

V is TRBV10-3 and J is TRBJ1-4; TRBD1 agrees at 10 bases. Germline assignment: CDR1 ENHRY and CDR2 SYGVKD. The CDR3 has 12 residues. With 8 bases clipped from V and 6 bases from J, the junction kept 0 bases outside the gene matches. The CDR3 sequence: CAIGTGDEKLFF. CDR3 bases: TGTGCCATCGGGACAGGGGATGAAAAACTGTTTTTT.

This clonotype was observed a few times. This rearrangement joins TRBV12-3 or TRBV12-4 to TRBJ2-3, with D tentatively TRBD2 (5 bases). Trimming removed 8 bases at V and 2 bases at J, with 17 bases between. The CDR3 has 15 residues. The chain's CDR3 is CASLTREQNTDTQYF. DNA for the CDR3: TGTGCCAGCCTTACCCGGGAACAGAACACAGATACGCAGTATTTT.

This clonotype showed up just a few times. V and J are TRBV4-2 and TRBJ2-3, with D tentatively TRBD2 (5 bases). CDR3 length: 15 residues. V shed 4 bases and J shed 2 bases, with 13 bases lying between them. Germline V gene sequence: CDR1 LGHNA, CDR2 YNFKEQ. CDR3 region: CASSRFGLVTDTQYF. CDR3 in DNA: TGTGCCAGCAGCCGGTTCGGACTTGTCACAGATACGCAGTATTTT.

This clonotype was seen only a few times. The gene calls are TRBV20-1 and TRBJ2-1; the match to TRBD2 covers 7 bases. V lost 0 bases, J lost 7 bases, and 9 bases stayed unmatched. The CDR3 runs to 15 residues. Germline lookup yields CDR1 DFQATT and CDR2 SNEGSKA (reference sequence). The DNA for the CDR3 is TGCAGTGCTAGAGATCGACTAGCCGGCCCTAATGAGCAGTTCTTC. This encodes CSARDRLAGPNEQFF.

The CDR3 region has the DNA TGTGCCAGCAGTAAGGAGGGTTCGAACACCGGGGAGCTGTTTTTT. It specifies CASSKEGSNTGELFF. The V call is TRBV6-4, the J call TRBJ2-2; D perhaps matches TRBD2 (6 bases). CDR1 and CDR2 (germline): MRHNA, SNTAGT. V lost 5 bases and J 0 bases, leaving 10 bases between the germline ends. This CDR3 region has 15 residues.

This clonotype was seen a few times. Written as DNA, the CDR3 is TGTGCCAGCAGTTTACTACCCCAAGAGACCCAGTACTTC. Translation gives CASSLLPQETQYF. This chain uses TRBV12-3 or TRBV12-4 with TRBJ2-5; no definite D call. The CDR3 length is 13 residues. Trimming removed 2 bases at V and 1 base at J, with 5 bases between.

The chain joins TRBV20-1 to TRBJ2-1, with a tentative D call TRBD2 (5 bases). Trimming left V 0 bases short and J 3 bases short, with 12 bases between. Looked up from germline, CDR1 is DFQATT and CDR2 is SNEGSKA (reference sequence). There are 15 residues in the CDR3. DNA of the CDR3: TGCAGTGCTAGAGATTGGGAGTATTACTACAATGAGCAGTTCTTC. The encoded protein is CSARDWEYYYNEQFF.

CDR3 sequence (DNA): TGTGCCAGCATGTGGGGCGGGGTCGTGGGTGAGCAGTTCTTC. As protein: CASMWGGVVGEQFF. The chain recombines TRBV2 with TRBJ2-1; the D gene is possibly TRBD2 (6 bases). Germline CDR1 SNHLY, CDR2 FYNNEI. The germline V and J ends were trimmed by 7 bases and 9 bases, with 19 bases remaining between them. This CDR3 has 14 amino acids.

This clonotype was detected many times. The chain recombines TRBV5-1 with TRBJ2-7; TRBD1 aligns across 7 bases. The CDR3 contains 13 residues. V lost 2 bases and J lost 3; bases outside the gene matches: 2. Germline V CDR1 and CDR2: SGHRS, YFSETQ. In DNA, the CDR3 is TGCGCCAGCAGCTTCCGGGACAGCTACGAGCAGTACTTC. The encoded protein is CASSFRDSYEQYF.

The genes are TRBV24-1 and TRBJ2-3; 9 bases line up with TRBD2. The CDR3 runs to 15 residues. Germline loops: CDR1 KGHDR, CDR2 SFDVKD. With V trimmed by 1 base and J by 4 bases, 2 bases remained unmatched. The CDR3 nucleotides are TGTGCCACCAGTGATTTAGCGGGAGGTCCAGATACGCAGTATTTT. Protein: CATSDLAGGPDTQYF.

This rearrangement joins TRBV7-9 to TRBJ2-7; D may match TRBD1 or TRBD2 (5 bases each). The CDR3 covers 14 residues. Between the trimmed V and J ends, which lost 0 bases and 7 bases, there was a span of 13 bases. The germline V gene has CDR1 SEHNR and CDR2 FQNEAQ (reference sequence). Written as DNA, the CDR3 is TGTGCCAGCAGCTTAGCGCTGGGGACGGGGGAGCAGTACTTC. This sequence encodes CASSLALGTGEQYF. The whole variable domain, remainder taken from reference TRBV7-9 and TRBJ2-7, is DTGVSQNPRHKITKRGQNVTFRCDPISEHNRLYWYRQTLGQGPEFLTYFQNEAQLEKSRLLSDRFSAERPKGSFSTLEIQRTEQGDSAMYLCASSLALGTGEQYFGPGTRLTVT.

The CDR3: CASRAGTGGGYTF. The CDR3 nucleotides are TGTGCCAGCAGGGCCGGGACAGGAGGCGGCTACACCTTC. The rearrangement links TRBV6-1 to TRBJ1-2; 8 bases line up with TRBD1. The CDR3 runs to 13 residues. Trimming at V came to 6 bases and at J to 8 bases, leaving 8 bases not matched to a gene. The V gene's germline CDR1 is MNHNS and CDR2 SASEGT.

In regard to this clonotype: A much more abundant neighbour one base away suggests this may be a read error. The chain is built from TRBV28 and TRBJ2-7, with D possibly matching TRBD1 (5 bases). V dropped 4 bases and J dropped 0 bases, with 22 bases sitting between them. CDR1 MDHEN and CDR2 SYDVKM come from the germline V gene. This CDR3 is 18 amino acids long. CDR3 amino acids: CASSCLGWGRKSSYEQYF. The DNA for the CDR3 is TGTGCCAGCAGTTGCCTAGGGTGGGGCCGAAAGAGCTCCTACGAGCAGTACTTC.

This clonotype was detected ten times or more. The rearrangement links TRBV29-1 to TRBJ2-2; D not certain. Germline V gene data show CDR1 as SQVTM and CDR2 as ANQGSEA. The V end lost 4 bases, the J end lost 2 bases, and 5 bases lay between the germline ends. This CDR3 is built from 12 residues. The CDR3 nucleotides are TGCAGCGTTGTAGGTAACACCGGGGAGCTGTTTTTT. This gives the protein CSVVGNTGELFF.

The table lists this clonotype with a few counts. The gene calls are TRBV7-6 and TRBJ2-1, with D tentatively TRBD1 or TRBD2 (5 bases each). Trimming pared 1 base from V and 8 bases from J, leaving 9 bases between. Germline V gene lookup returns CDR1 SGHVS and CDR2 FNYEAQ. This CDR3 spans 13 amino acids. The CDR3 nucleotides read TGTGCCAGCAGCTTAGGGTTGGGGGATGAGCAGTTCTTC. Residues: CASSLGLGDEQFF.

V gene TRBV9 combines with J gene TRBJ2-3, with 12 bases aligning to TRBD2. CDR3 length: 17 amino acids. The V gene end was trimmed by 2 bases and the J gene end by 2 bases; junction bases not matched to a gene: 6. CDR1 is SGDLS, CDR2 YYNGEE, per germline. CDR3 bases: TGTGCCAGCAGCGTCAGACTAGCGGGAGCGCTCACAGATACGCAGTATTTT. Encoded protein: CASSVRLAGALTDTQYF.